The 17 T cell receptor beta chains presented below share a single source sample, sequenced in a study of lung T cells in sarcoidosis with Löfgren's syndrome. TCRdb re-called the reads through MiXCR, storing one row per CDR3 protein. The data hold several thousand distinct CDR3 sequences, with 20% to 25% observed a single time. Sequencing was done on a sample of CD4+ T cells from bronchoalveolar lavage fluid. The receptors were sampled from a human donor with sarcoidosis (Löfgren's syndrome or another form), or a control subject (not recorded which).

Note on this clonotype: At one end the junction does not follow the germline gene, possibly because of a read error. CDR3 protein: CASRLSGSANAGELFF. The CDR3 nucleotides are TGTGCCAGCAGACTCAGCGGGAGCGCGAACGCCGGGGAGCTGTTTTTT. The chain carries TRBV6-1 and TRBJ2-2; 8 bases match TRBD2. Germline V gives CDR1 MNHNS, CDR2 SASEGT. This CDR3 is 16 amino acids long.

The chain is built from TRBV7-3 and TRBJ1-1, with D possibly being TRBD1 (6 bases). CDR3 length: 14 residues. Germline V gives CDR1 SGHTA, CDR2 FQGTGA. CDR3 in amino acids: CAGSPRGMNTEAFF. The CDR3 DNA reads TGTGCTGGCAGCCCCAGGGGTATGAACACTGAAGCTTTCTTT.

The table lists this clonotype with many counts. The rearrangement uses TRBV30 and TRBJ1-1, with 7 bases lining up with TRBD1. CDR3 length: 14 amino acids. The germline CDR1 and CDR2 sequences are GTSNPN and SVGIG (reference sequence). V lost 3 bases to trimming and J lost 4 bases; unmatched junction nucleotides: 8. The CDR3 coding sequence is TGTGCCTGGAGGAGGGAGGGGGCGAGCACTGAAGCTTTCTTT. Encoded protein: CAWRREGASTEAFF.

By its share, this clonotype is medium-sized. The rearrangement links TRBV7-9 to TRBJ2-1; the D is unclear. In germline, CDR1 is SEHNR, CDR2 FQNEAQ (reference sequence). The CDR3 totals 12 residues. The germline V and J ends were trimmed by 3 bases and 10 bases, with 10 bases remaining between them. DNA of the CDR3: TGTGCCAGCAGCTTCGACTCCGCCGAGCAGTTCTTC. Protein: CASSFDSAEQFF.

Comments on this clonotype: This may come from a read error, since a much larger clone is one base off. The J gene is TRBJ2-5, the V gene TRBV5-4; 7 nucleotides align to TRBD2. Germline trimming cut 7 bases from V and 5 bases from J; bases unmatched to any gene: 14. Germline CDR1 is SGHNT and CDR2 is YYREEE (reference sequence). This CDR3 comprises 15 residues. The CDR3 DNA reads TGTGCCAGCGGCGTCCTAGCGGTAACGGGGGAGACCCAGTACTTC. The encoded protein is CASGVLAVTGETQYF.

This clonotype is a singleton in its sample. This chain links TRBV19 with TRBJ2-5, with D perhaps TRBD2 (5 bases). CDR3 length: 13 amino acids. V dropped 8 bases and J dropped 4 bases, with 14 bases sitting between them. Germline values: CDR1 LNHDA, CDR2 SQIVND (reference sequence). The CDR3 spells CASGVRRRETQYF. The CDR3 DNA reads as TGTGCCAGTGGTGTCAGGAGGCGAGAGACCCAGTACTTC.

Of note for this clonotype: With a much larger clone just one base away, this may be a read error. The chain links TRBV6-2 or TRBV6-3 to TRBJ1-3; 8 positions agree with TRBD1. CDR3 size: 14 residues. Germline assignment: CDR1 MNHEY and CDR2 SVGEGT. J lost 2 bases, V lost 8 bases, and 5 bases had no gene match. CDR3 residues: CASGEQGAGNTIYF. As DNA, the CDR3 is TGTGCCAGCGGCGAACAGGGGGCTGGAAACACCATATATTTT.

This clonotype is medium-sized within its sample. The chain has TRBV20-1 and TRBJ1-5; D is possibly TRBD1 (5 bases). Germline V CDR1 and CDR2: DFQATT, SNEGSKA (reference sequence). The CDR3 length is 14 residues. V was clipped by 2 bases and J by 4 bases, with 12 bases between them. The CDR3 DNA follows: TGCAGTGCTAGACCCGGGACCCCAAATCAGCCCCAGCATTTT. Translated: CSARPGTPNQPQHF.

As for this clonotype: A much larger clone lies one base from this, so it may be a read error. The rearrangement uses TRBV27 and TRBJ2-7, with D possibly TRBD2 on 5 matching bases. Germline values: CDR1 MNHEY, CDR2 SMNVEV (reference sequence). There are 12 residues in the CDR3. The CDR3 bases are TGTGCCGGCAGAAGAGGGAACTACGAGCAGTACTTC. Amino acid sequence: CAGRRGNYEQYF.

On this clonotype itself: Possible read error: a much larger clone is one base away. The gene calls are TRBV20-1 and TRBJ2-3; D may correspond to TRBD1 or TRBD2 (5 bases each). This CDR3 is built from 12 residues. Trimming removed 4 bases from V and 4 bases from J, with 9 bases in between. Germline V lookup: CDR1 DFQATT, CDR2 SNEGSKA (reference sequence). The CDR3 is CSATGSPDTQYF. Written as DNA, the CDR3 is TGCAGTGCTACAGGGAGTCCAGATACGCAGTATTTT.

The sample holds many counts of this clonotype. The V call is TRBV7-9, the J call TRBJ2-1; 10 positions match TRBD1. J was trimmed by 4 bases and V by 6 bases; bases with no gene match: 3. Germline loops: CDR1 SEHNR, CDR2 FQNEAQ (reference sequence). The CDR3 loop spans 14 amino acids. CDR3 sequence reads: CASRGTGDYNEQFF. The CDR3 region has the DNA TGTGCCAGCAGAGGGACAGGGGATTACAATGAGCAGTTCTTC.

This clonotype occurred many times. The V and J genes are TRBV6-1 and TRBJ2-7; 7 bases are a match to TRBD1. Trimming took 4 bases from V and 3 from J; bases not matched to a gene: 6. The CDR3 has 14 amino acids. Looked up from germline, CDR1 is MNHNS and CDR2 is SASEGT. As DNA, the CDR3 is TGTGCCAGCAGTGCCTCGACAGGGAGCTACGAGCAGTACTTC. It codes for CASSASTGSYEQYF.

This clonotype has ten or more counts. CDR3 residues: CSALWGAGQPQHF. CDR3 coding DNA: TGCAGTGCCCTATGGGGGGCAGGTCAGCCCCAGCATTTT. This rearrangement joins TRBV20-1 to TRBJ1-5, with D maybe TRBD1 (6 bases). Germline-derived CDR1 and CDR2 are DFQATT and SNEGSKA (reference sequence). The CDR3 is made up of 13 amino acids. The V and J ends lost 6 bases and 6 bases respectively, with 15 bases between them.

This clonotype showed up many times. This chain uses TRBV10-3 with TRBJ1-6; D is ambiguous. This CDR3 is built from 14 residues. Trimming cost V 2 bases and J 10 bases, with 12 bases left between them. Germline values: CDR1 ENHRY, CDR2 SYGVKD. The CDR3 protein is CAISEDSVGSPLHF. CDR3 coding DNA: TGTGCCATCAGTGAGGATTCGGTGGGGTCACCCCTCCACTTT.

The chain links TRBV19 to TRBJ1-1, with D possibly TRBD1 on 5 matching bases. Trimming took off 5 bases at V and 4 bases at J, with 17 bases between the two ends. Germline lookup yields CDR1 LNHDA and CDR2 SQIVND (reference sequence). The CDR3 totals 15 residues. The CDR3 sequence: CASSERALRGTEAFF. The CDR3 DNA is TGTGCCAGTAGTGAGAGGGCTCTAAGGGGCACTGAAGCTTTCTTT.

This clonotype was recorded at least ten times. J is TRBJ2-7 and V is TRBV29-1; 8 bases line up with TRBD1. The CDR3 spans 12 residues. The V gene's germline CDR1 is SQVTM and CDR2 ANQGSEA. V gave up 7 bases and J gave up 6 bases; unmatched junction bases: 8. CDR3: CSAFTGGGEQYF. The CDR3 nucleotides are TGCAGCGCCTTCACAGGGGGAGGCGAGCAGTACTTC.

A single count supports this clonotype. This chain joins TRBV20-1 and TRBJ2-1, with D possibly being TRBD2 (5 bases). Trimming pared 4 bases from V and 12 bases from J, leaving 16 bases between. Germline CDR1 is DFQATT and CDR2 is SNEGSKA (reference sequence). This CDR3 comprises 12 residues. The chain's CDR3 is CSANALVYGQFF. Here the CDR3 DNA reads TGCAGTGCTAATGCACTAGTCTATGGGCAGTTCTTC.